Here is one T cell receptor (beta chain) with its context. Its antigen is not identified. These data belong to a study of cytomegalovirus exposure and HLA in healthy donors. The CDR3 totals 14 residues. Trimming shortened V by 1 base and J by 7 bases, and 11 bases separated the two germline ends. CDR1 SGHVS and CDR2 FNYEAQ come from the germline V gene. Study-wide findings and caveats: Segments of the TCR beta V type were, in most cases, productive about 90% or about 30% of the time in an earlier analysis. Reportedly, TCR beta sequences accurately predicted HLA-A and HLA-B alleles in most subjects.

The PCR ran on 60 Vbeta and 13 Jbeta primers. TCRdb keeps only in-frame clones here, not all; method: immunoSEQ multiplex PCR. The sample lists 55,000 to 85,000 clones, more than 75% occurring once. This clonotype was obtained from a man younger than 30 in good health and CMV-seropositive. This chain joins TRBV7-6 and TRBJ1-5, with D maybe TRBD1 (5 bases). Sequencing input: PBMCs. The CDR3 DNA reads TGTGCCAGCAGCTTAGAGCAGGGTTCCCAGCCCCAGCATTTT. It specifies CASSLEQGSQPQHF. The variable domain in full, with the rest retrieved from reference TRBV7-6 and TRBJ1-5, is GAGVSQSPRYKVTKRGQDVALRCDPISGHVSLYWYRQALGQGPEFLTYFNYEAQQDKSGLPNDRFSAERPEGSISTLTIQRTEQRDSAMYRCASSLEQGSQPQHFGDGTRLSIL.